The clone carrying this T cell receptor beta chain was counted only a few times. The data originate from a study of CXCR3 chemokines and chemotherapy response in bladder cancer. The CDR3 is 14 residues long. Germline CDR1 MNHEY, CDR2 SVGEGT. The J segment lost 2 bases and the V segment lost 5 bases, leaving 2 bases of the junction unmatched. Each CDR3 protein is one row after TCRdb ran MiXCR on the PCR reads. The repertoire holds about 8,100 distinct CDR3 sequences, over 9.5% seen once, with more than 15% in the top ten. The sample was collected from a patient whose treatment included neoadjuvant chemotherapy. The chain is built from TRBV6-2 or TRBV6-3 and TRBJ1-5; 8 bases agree with TRBD1. This sequence originates from a human donor with bladder cancer that responded to neoadjuvant chemotherapy. CDR3 sequence (DNA): TGTGCCAGCAGTACGGACAGGGGCAATCAGCCCCAGCATTTT. Protein sequence: CASSTDRGNQPQHF.